The following is a T cell receptor beta chain sequence with its context. Authors of the study amplified TCR beta CDR3 regions from RNA transcripts. Primed by the HTBI set, a first-round RT-PCR was run on the TCR CDR3. MiXCR was run by TCRdb on the multiplex PCR reads, yielding one entry per CDR3 protein. The data hold about 400,000 distinct CDR3 sequences, with around 14% observed a single time. Trimming left V 2 bases short and J 5 bases short, with 9 bases between. The CDR3 has 13 amino acids. The sample comes from a study of T cells in Graves' hyperthyroidism and ophthalmopathy. The source of this sequence is a woman aged 25 to 45 with Graves' hyperthyroidism. This chain joins TRBV12-3 or TRBV12-4 and TRBJ2-5; D is uncertain. Specimen: blood. CDR3 protein: CASSLPPSETQYF. The CDR3 DNA reads as TGTGCCAGCAGTTTACCCCCCAGTGAGACCCAGTACTTC.